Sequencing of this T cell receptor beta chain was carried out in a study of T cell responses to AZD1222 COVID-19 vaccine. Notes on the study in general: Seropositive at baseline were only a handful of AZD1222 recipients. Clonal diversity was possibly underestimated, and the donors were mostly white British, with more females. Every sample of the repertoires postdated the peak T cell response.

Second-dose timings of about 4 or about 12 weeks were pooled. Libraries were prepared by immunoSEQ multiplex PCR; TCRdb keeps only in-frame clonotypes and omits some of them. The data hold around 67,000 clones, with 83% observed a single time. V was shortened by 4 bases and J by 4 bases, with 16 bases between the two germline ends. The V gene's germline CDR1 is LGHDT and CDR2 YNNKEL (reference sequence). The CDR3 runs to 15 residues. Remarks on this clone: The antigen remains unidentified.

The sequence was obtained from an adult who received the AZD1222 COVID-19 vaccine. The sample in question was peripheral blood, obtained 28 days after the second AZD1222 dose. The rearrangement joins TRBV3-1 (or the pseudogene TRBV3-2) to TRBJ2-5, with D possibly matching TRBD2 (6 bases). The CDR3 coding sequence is TGTGCCAGCAGCCGACCAGCGGCGGAGGGAGAGACCCAGTACTTC. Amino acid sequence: CASSRPAAEGETQYF.